The 5 T cell receptor beta chains listed next were all sequenced from one sample in a study of blood T cell repertoires in COVID-19. Assay used: immunoSEQ multiplex PCR; TCRdb lists only in-frame clones, some missing. This table has about 220,000 clones, around 86% appearing once. Input material: peripheral blood. The receptors were sampled from a woman aged 65 to 85 with COVID-19, enrolled during active disease.

J is TRBJ2-7 and V is TRBV2; 11 bases match TRBD2. Trimming cost V 4 bases and J 5 bases; bases outside gene matches: 7. The germline gives CDR1 SNHLY, CDR2 FYNNEI. The CDR3 has 15 amino acids. The CDR3 sequence: CASSAQVLAGDEQYF. The CDR3 DNA is TGTGCCAGCAGTGCTCAGGTACTAGCGGGAGACGAGCAGTACTTC.

The J gene is TRBJ2-7, the V gene TRBV29-1; weak D call: TRBD2 (5 bases). CDR1 is SQVTM and CDR2 is ANQGSEA in the germline V gene. This CDR3 spans 13 amino acids. Deletions cut 1 base from V and 0 bases from J, with 7 bases between. The CDR3 DNA reads as TGCAGCGTTGAAGTCGGGGACTCCTACGAGCAGTACTTC. Translating it yields CSVEVGDSYEQYF.

The chain combines TRBV30 with TRBJ1-1; 7 bases map to TRBD1. V lost 8 bases to trimming and J lost 1 base; unmatched junction nucleotides: 4. Germline values: CDR1 GTSNPN, CDR2 SVGIG (reference sequence). There are 12 residues in the CDR3. CDR3 amino acids: CALGQPNTEAFF. The CDR3, as DNA: TGTGCCCTGGGACAGCCGAACACTGAAGCTTTCTTT.

This chain connects TRBV6-5 to TRBJ2-7; D ambiguous. V was trimmed by 6 bases and J by 1 base, leaving 10 bases between them. CDR1 is MNHEY, CDR2 SVGAGI, per germline. The CDR3 sequence is 13 residues long. CDR3 DNA sequence: TGTGCCAGCAGCCTCCCCAGTTCCTACGAGCAGTACTTC. This sequence encodes CASSLPSSYEQYF.

About this clone: In the same sample, other DNA sequences code for this CDR3. The V call is TRBV28, the J call TRBJ1-2, with D perhaps TRBD1 (5 bases). The V and J ends lost 3 bases and 3 bases respectively, with 8 bases between them. Germline loops: CDR1 MDHEN, CDR2 SYDVKM. CDR3 length: 13 amino acids. The CDR3 nucleotides are TGTGCCAGCAGTTTGGGGGGGTACTATGGCTACACCTTC. It specifies CASSLGGYYGYTF.